These 27 T cell receptor beta chains were sequenced from one sample in a study of cytomegalovirus exposure and HLA in healthy donors. The PCR ran on 60 Vbeta and 13 Jbeta primers. Repertoires were generated with immunoSEQ multiplex PCR, while TCRdb's copy carries only in-frame clones and drops some. The sample yields roughly 120,000 clones, of which the top ten take up about 3.5%. The sample consisted of PBMCs. The receptors were sampled from a man between 18 and 35 years old in good health and CMV-seronegative.

The rearrangement links TRBV7-2 to TRBJ2-7; 9 bases are a match to TRBD2. V was pared by 0 bases and J by 0 bases, with 15 bases of the junction left unmatched. The length of the CDR3 is 20 residues. Germline loops: CDR1 SGHTA, CDR2 FQGNSA. CDR3: CASSLAQSPGLAGNSYEQYF. CDR3 DNA sequence: TGTGCCAGCAGCTTAGCGCAATCCCCAGGCCTAGCGGGGAACTCCTACGAGCAGTACTTC.

This sequence joins TRBV7-9 and TRBJ2-5; the match to TRBD2 covers 9 bases. The CDR3 is 16 residues long. The V and J ends lost 0 bases and 3 bases, in that order; junction bases with no gene match: 5. Per germline, CDR1 SEHNR and CDR2 FQNEAQ (reference sequence). CDR3 sequence (DNA): TGTGCCAGCAGCTTAGCGCGGGCTAGCGGGGAAGAGACCCAGTACTTC. It codes for CASSLARASGEETQYF.

The chain employs TRBV7-6 and TRBJ2-5, with 8 bases identical to TRBD1. The end of the DNA fits TRBJ2-7 better, so the J call may be wrong. Germline assignment: CDR1 SGHVS and CDR2 FNYEAQ. This CDR3 has 14 residues. As DNA, the CDR3 is TGTGCCAGCAGCTTGGGACAGGCGACCTACGAGCAGTACTTC. This translates into CASSLGQATYEQYF.

V gene TRBV30 combines with J gene TRBJ2-1; a possible D gene is TRBD2 (5 bases). Germline CDR1 and CDR2: GTSNPN and SVGIG (reference sequence). The V gene lost 2 bases and the J gene lost 0 bases, with 14 bases spanning the gap. The CDR3 runs to 16 residues. CDR3 DNA sequence: TGTGCCTGGAGTCGTAGCGATCTGACCTCCTACAATGAGCAGTTCTTC. This gives the protein CAWSRSDLTSYNEQFF.

The genes are TRBV6-1 and TRBJ2-7; D gene uncertain. The germline V gene encodes CDR1 MNHNS and CDR2 SASEGT. The CDR3 contains 14 residues. Trimming removed 5 bases at V and 2 bases at J, with 13 bases between. The CDR3 coding sequence is TGTGCCAGCAGTACTAACTATCAAACCTACGAGCAGTACTTC. Residues: CASSTNYQTYEQYF.

This chain joins TRBV10-3 and TRBJ1-1; 8 bases match TRBD1. The V gene's germline CDR1 is ENHRY and CDR2 SYGVKD. The CDR3 is 12 residues long. The ends lost 8 bases at V and 5 bases at J; junction bases unmatched: 4. In nucleotides, the CDR3 is TGTGCCATCGGACAGGGCGGGACTGAAGCTTTCTTT. Translation: CAIGQGGTEAFF.

This CDR3 is CASSLGVNTEAFF. In DNA form, the CDR3 reads TGCGCCAGCAGCTTGGGAGTGAACACTGAAGCTTTCTTT. V gene TRBV5-1 combines with J gene TRBJ1-1; D is undetermined. Germline V lookup: CDR1 SGHRS, CDR2 YFSETQ. Trimming removed 0 bases at V and 0 bases at J, with 3 bases between. The CDR3 runs to 13 residues.

The chain has TRBV18 and TRBJ1-2; 7 bases match TRBD1. The V gene's germline CDR1 is KGHSH and CDR2 LQKENI. Trimming removed 4 bases from V and 0 bases from J; junction bases left unmatched: 2. The CDR3 loop spans 14 amino acids. CDR3 region: CASSQGASNYGYTF. CDR3 bases: TGTGCCAGCTCACAGGGGGCCTCTAACTATGGCTACACCTTC.

The rearrangement links TRBV6-5 to TRBJ1-5, with TRBD1 identical over 11 bases. Trimming took 2 bases from V and 6 from J; bases not matched to a gene: 3. The CDR3 contains 15 residues. Germline-derived CDR1 and CDR2 are MNHEY and SVGAGI. CDR3 in DNA: TGTGCCAGCAGTTACGGCGGGACAGGGGGTCAGCCCCAGCATTTT. It is translated as CASSYGGTGGQPQHF.

The chain uses TRBV9 and TRBJ2-1, with 9 bases aligning to TRBD2. The CDR3 consists of 15 residues. The trim removed 4 bases at V and 3 bases at J, leaving 5 bases unmatched. From germline, CDR1 is SGDLS and CDR2 YYNGEE. The CDR3 here is CASSSRLAVYNEQFF. The CDR3 coding sequence is TGTGCCAGCAGCTCGAGACTAGCGGTCTACAATGAGCAGTTCTTC.

The V gene is TRBV5-5, the J gene TRBJ2-7, with 8 bases identical to TRBD1. In germline, CDR1 is SGHKS, CDR2 YYEKEE (reference sequence). The CDR3 consists of 15 residues. Germline trimming cut 4 bases from V and 3 bases from J; bases unmatched to any gene: 9. This CDR3 reads CASSPSGTGDYEQYF. The DNA of the CDR3 is TGTGCCAGCAGCCCTTCCGGGACAGGAGACTACGAGCAGTACTTC.

V gene TRBV6-5 combines with J gene TRBJ1-2, with a tentative D call TRBD1 (6 bases). Germline loops: CDR1 MNHEY, CDR2 SVGAGI. Deletions cut 5 bases from V and 8 bases from J, with 15 bases between. The CDR3 runs 13 residues. CDR3 sequence (DNA): TGTGCCAGCAGTCGTACAGGGCGAGACGGCTACACCTTC. Its translation: CASSRTGRDGYTF.

The DNA for the CDR3 is TGTGCCAGCAGCTTAGGCCTAGCGGGGGGGTTCACAGATACGCAGTATTTT. Translating it yields CASSLGLAGGFTDTQYF. J is TRBJ2-3 and V is TRBV13, with 12 positions matching TRBD2. V was clipped by 0 bases and J by 2 bases; unmatched bases: 3. The germline CDR1 and CDR2 sequences are PRHDT and FYEKMQ (reference sequence). The CDR3 length is 17 residues.

This chain connects TRBV6-1 to TRBJ1-4, with TRBD1 matching over 10 bases. This CDR3 is built from 14 residues. CDR1 is MNHNS and CDR2 is SASEGT in the germline V gene. The V segment lost 7 bases and the J segment 6 bases; nucleotides outside the gene matches: 5. CDR3 DNA sequence: TGTGCCAGCACCGACAGGGGGCGGTATGAAAAACTGTTTTTT. Translating it yields CASTDRGRYEKLFF.

V usage is TRBV6-5 and J usage is TRBJ1-1; 7 bases are a match to TRBD1. V was clipped by 4 bases and J by 10 bases; unmatched bases: 6. The CDR3 is 12 amino acids. Per germline, CDR1 MNHEY and CDR2 SVGAGI. CDR3 DNA sequence: TGTGCCAGCAGTTTACAGGGGTTCGGAGCTTTCTTT. This gives the protein CASSLQGFGAFF.

The genes are TRBV9 and TRBJ1-1; D possibly corresponds to TRBD1 (6 bases). There are 15 residues in the CDR3. V was shortened by 0 bases and J by 4 bases, with 13 bases between the two germline ends. Germline V gene data show CDR1 as SGDLS and CDR2 as YYNGEE. CDR3 region: CASSVAGGASTEAFF. CDR3 coding DNA: TGTGCCAGCAGCGTAGCTGGGGGGGCGTCCACTGAAGCTTTCTTT.

This sequence joins TRBV7-2 and TRBJ1-1; 7 nucleotides agree with TRBD1. CDR3 length equals 14 residues. The V gene's germline CDR1 is SGHTA and CDR2 FQGNSA. The V segment lost 8 bases and the J segment 7 bases; nucleotides outside the gene matches: 13. CDR3 amino acids: CASFRGQIGFEAFF. For the CDR3, the DNA is TGTGCCAGCTTCAGGGGACAGATTGGATTTGAAGCTTTCTTT.

The chain couples TRBV5-6 to TRBJ1-2; no definite D call. The CDR3 loop spans 15 amino acids. Trimming shortened V by 2 bases and J by 0 bases, and 11 bases separated the two germline ends. Germline V gives CDR1 SGHDT, CDR2 YYEEEE. The DNA of the CDR3 is TGTGCCAGCAGCTTTCCCACGTTAGCTAACTATGGCTACACCTTC. Translated, it gives CASSFPTLANYGYTF.

As concerns this clone: One end of the junction varies from germline; a read error may be responsible. Different DNA sequences within this sample yield the same CDR3. The chain employs TRBV7-7 and TRBJ2-7; perhaps TRBD1 as D (6 bases). The CDR3 loop spans 14 amino acids. Looked up from germline, CDR1 is SSHAT and CDR2 is FNYEAQ (reference sequence). In DNA, the CDR3 is TGTGCTAGCAGCTTAGAAACAGGGTCTAACGAGCAGTACTTC. Protein product: CASSLETGSNEQYF. The full variable domain, in which reference TRBV7-7 and TRBJ2-7 provide the parts outside the CDR3, is GAGVSQSPRYKVTKRGQDVTLRCDPISSHATLYWYQQALGQGPEFLTYFNYEAQPDKSGLPSDRFSAERPEGSISTLTIQRTEQRDSAMYRCASSLETGSNEQYFGPGTRLTVT.

The V call is TRBV4-1, the J call TRBJ2-5; 12 bases map to TRBD2. Losses at the gene ends were 0 bases for V and 5 bases for J; bases not matched to a gene: 4. Germline V gives CDR1 MGHRA, CDR2 YSYEKL. The CDR3 totals 16 residues. The CDR3 protein is CASSQEGGLAGETQYF. CDR3 bases: TGCGCCAGCAGCCAAGAGGGGGGACTAGCGGGTGAGACCCAGTACTTC.

The chain carries TRBV6-5 and TRBJ1-3, with TRBD1 matching 7 bases. Germline V gives CDR1 MNHEY, CDR2 SVGAGI. The CDR3 totals 15 residues. With 7 bases clipped from V and 1 base from J, the junction kept 7 bases outside the gene matches. The CDR3 DNA sequence: TGTGCCAGCACCCGGACAGGTTTTTCTGGAAACACCATATATTTT. Its protein is CASTRTGFSGNTIYF.

This sequence joins TRBV27 and TRBJ2-7; TRBD2 matches at 8 bases. The germline CDR1 and CDR2 sequences are MNHEY and SMNVEV (reference sequence). CDR3 length equals 15 residues. After removal of 4 bases from V and 9 bases from J, the junction contained 14 bases not matched to a gene. CDR3 sequence (DNA): TGTGCCAGCAGTTCCAAGCGGGAGTTCGTTAAGGGGCAGTACTTC. It encodes CASSSKREFVKGQYF.

The chain carries TRBV5-1 and TRBJ1-5, with TRBD1 as a possible D gene (6 bases). V lost 4 bases and J lost 1, with 18 bases in between. The CDR3 is made up of 17 amino acids. Per germline, CDR1 SGHRS and CDR2 YFSETQ. This chain's CDR3 is CASSQTPTGASNQPQHF. CDR3 nucleotide sequence: TGCGCCAGCAGCCAGACCCCGACAGGAGCCAGCAATCAGCCCCAGCATTTT.

The CDR3: CASSPLTPLNGETQYF. DNA of the CDR3: TGTGCCAGCAGCCCGTTGACTCCGCTAAATGGGGAGACCCAGTACTTC. This chain links TRBV2 with TRBJ2-5, with D unclear. V was trimmed by 6 bases and J by 5 bases, leaving 22 bases between them. There are 16 residues in the CDR3. CDR1 is SNHLY and CDR2 is FYNNEI in the germline V gene.

J is TRBJ2-7 and V is TRBV30; 9 bases match TRBD1. This CDR3 comprises 13 residues. The germline CDR1 and CDR2 sequences are GTSNPN and SVGIG (reference sequence). With 5 bases clipped from V and 6 bases from J, the junction kept 8 bases outside the gene matches. CDR3 DNA sequence: TGTGCCTGGGGCCGGGACAGGGACAGCGAGCAGTACTTC. This codes for CAWGRDRDSEQYF.

The chain combines TRBV7-9 with TRBJ2-7; 8 nucleotides line up with TRBD1. The germline V gene encodes CDR1 SEHNR and CDR2 FQNEAQ (reference sequence). The V segment lost 5 bases and the J segment 0 bases; nucleotides outside the gene matches: 6. The CDR3 sequence is 15 residues long. The CDR3 DNA reads as TGTGCCAGCAGCCCCGGGACAGGAGCCTCCTACGAGCAGTACTTC. Its protein product is CASSPGTGASYEQYF.

The CDR3 nucleotides are TGTGCCAGCAGCCCTTTTGGCCCAGAGACCCAGTACTTC. Amino acids: CASSPFGPETQYF. This sequence joins TRBV7-3 and TRBJ2-5; D remains ambiguous. From germline, CDR1 is SGHTA and CDR2 FQGTGA. This CDR3 has 13 residues. V was shortened by 5 bases and J by 4 bases, with 11 bases between the two germline ends.